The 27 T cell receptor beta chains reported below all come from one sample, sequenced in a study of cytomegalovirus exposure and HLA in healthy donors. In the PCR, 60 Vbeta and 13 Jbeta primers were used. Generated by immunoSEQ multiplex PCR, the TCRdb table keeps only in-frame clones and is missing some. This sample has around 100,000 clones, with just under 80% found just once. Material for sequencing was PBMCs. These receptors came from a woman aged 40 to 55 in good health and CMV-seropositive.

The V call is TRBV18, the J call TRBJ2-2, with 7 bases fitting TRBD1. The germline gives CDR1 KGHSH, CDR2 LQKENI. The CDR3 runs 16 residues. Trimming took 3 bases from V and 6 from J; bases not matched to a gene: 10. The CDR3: CASSPHRGDRPGELFF. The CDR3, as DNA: TGTGCCAGCTCACCCCACAGGGGCGATCGGCCCGGGGAGCTGTTTTTT.

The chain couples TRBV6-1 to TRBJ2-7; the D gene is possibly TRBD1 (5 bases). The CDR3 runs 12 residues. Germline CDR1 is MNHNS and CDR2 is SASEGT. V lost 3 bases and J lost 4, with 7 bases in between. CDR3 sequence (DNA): TGTGCCAGCAGTGACAAGGGGTACGAGCAGTACTTC. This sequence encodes CASSDKGYEQYF.

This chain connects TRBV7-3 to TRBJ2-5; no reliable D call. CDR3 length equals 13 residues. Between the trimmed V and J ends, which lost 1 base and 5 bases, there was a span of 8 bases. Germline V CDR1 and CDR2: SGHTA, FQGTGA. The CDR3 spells CASSLKEWETQYF. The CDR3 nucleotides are TGTGCCAGCAGCTTAAAAGAGTGGGAGACCCAGTACTTC.

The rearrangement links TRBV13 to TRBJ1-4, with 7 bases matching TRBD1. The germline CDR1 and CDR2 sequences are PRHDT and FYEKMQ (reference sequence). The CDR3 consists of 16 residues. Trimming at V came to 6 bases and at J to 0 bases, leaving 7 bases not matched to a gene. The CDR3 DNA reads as TGTGCCAGCAGTTTCGGGACAGCTGCAACTAATGAAAAACTGTTTTTT. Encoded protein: CASSFGTAATNEKLFF.

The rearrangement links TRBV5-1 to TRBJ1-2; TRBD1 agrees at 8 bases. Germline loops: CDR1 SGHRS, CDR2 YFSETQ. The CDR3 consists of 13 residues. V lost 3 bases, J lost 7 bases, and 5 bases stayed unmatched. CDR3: CASSSGQGSGYTF. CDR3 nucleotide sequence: TGCGCCAGCAGCTCCGGACAGGGTAGTGGCTACACCTTC.

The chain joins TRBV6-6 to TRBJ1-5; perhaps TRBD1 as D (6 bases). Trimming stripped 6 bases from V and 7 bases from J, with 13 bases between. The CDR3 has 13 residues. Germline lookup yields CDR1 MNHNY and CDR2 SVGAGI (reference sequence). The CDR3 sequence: CASSSRGWQPQHF. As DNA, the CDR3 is TGTGCCAGCAGCTCTAGGGGGTGGCAGCCCCAGCATTTT.

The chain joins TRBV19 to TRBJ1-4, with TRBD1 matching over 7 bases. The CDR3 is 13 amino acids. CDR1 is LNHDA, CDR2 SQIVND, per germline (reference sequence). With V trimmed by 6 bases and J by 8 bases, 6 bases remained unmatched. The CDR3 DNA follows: TGTGCCAGTAGAAGGGGGCTTCAGGAAAAACTGTTTTTT. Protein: CASRRGLQEKLFF.

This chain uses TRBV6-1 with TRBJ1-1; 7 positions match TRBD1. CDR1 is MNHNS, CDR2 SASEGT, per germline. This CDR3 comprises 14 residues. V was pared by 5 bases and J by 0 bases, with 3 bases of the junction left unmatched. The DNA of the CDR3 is TGTGCCAGCAGTCGGACAGGTATGAACACTGAAGCTTTCTTT. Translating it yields CASSRTGMNTEAFF.

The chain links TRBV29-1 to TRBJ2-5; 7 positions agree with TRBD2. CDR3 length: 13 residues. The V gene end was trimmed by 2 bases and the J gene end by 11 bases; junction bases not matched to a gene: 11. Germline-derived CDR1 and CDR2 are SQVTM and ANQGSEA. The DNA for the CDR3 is TGCAGCGTTGAATCGGGAGGCACTGATGAGCAGTACTTC. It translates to CSVESGGTDEQYF.

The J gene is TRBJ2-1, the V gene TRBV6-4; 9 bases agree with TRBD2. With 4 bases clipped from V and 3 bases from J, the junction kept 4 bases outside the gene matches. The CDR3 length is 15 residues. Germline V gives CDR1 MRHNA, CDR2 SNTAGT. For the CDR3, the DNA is TGTGCCAGCAGTGTAGAAGCGGGAGGCTACAATGAGCAGTTCTTC. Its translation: CASSVEAGGYNEQFF.

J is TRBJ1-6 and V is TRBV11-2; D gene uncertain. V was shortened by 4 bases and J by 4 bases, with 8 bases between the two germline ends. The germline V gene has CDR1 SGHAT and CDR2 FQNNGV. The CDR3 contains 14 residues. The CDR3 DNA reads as TGTGCCAGCAGCTCCGCCGGTTATAATTCACCCCTCCACTTT. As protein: CASSSAGYNSPLHF.

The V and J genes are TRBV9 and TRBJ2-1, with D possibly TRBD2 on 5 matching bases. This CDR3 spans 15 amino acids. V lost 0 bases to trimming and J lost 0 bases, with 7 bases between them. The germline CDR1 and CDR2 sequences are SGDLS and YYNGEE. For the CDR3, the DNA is TGTGCCAGCAGCGTAGGTAGCGACTCCTACAATGAGCAGTTCTTC. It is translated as CASSVGSDSYNEQFF.

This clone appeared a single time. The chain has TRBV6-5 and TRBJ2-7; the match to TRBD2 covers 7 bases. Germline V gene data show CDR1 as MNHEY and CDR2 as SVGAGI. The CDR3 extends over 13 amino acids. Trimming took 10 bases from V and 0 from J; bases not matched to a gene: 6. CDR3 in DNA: TGTGCCACCCTCTCTAGCGGCTCCTACGAGCAGTACTTC. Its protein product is CATLSSGSYEQYF.

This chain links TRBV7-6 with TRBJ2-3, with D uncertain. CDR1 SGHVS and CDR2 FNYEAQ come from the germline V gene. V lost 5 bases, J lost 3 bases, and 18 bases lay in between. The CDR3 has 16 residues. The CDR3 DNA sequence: TGTGCCAGCAGCGTAATCACTTCTGAGGAGACAGATACGCAGTATTTT. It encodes CASSVITSEETDTQYF.

The CDR3 DNA sequence: TGTGCCAGCAGCTTACCAGGGGCTTTCGAGCAGTACTTC. Amino acid sequence: CASSLPGAFEQYF. This chain connects TRBV5-4 to TRBJ2-7, with D tentatively TRBD1 (6 bases). In germline, CDR1 is SGHNT, CDR2 YYREEE (reference sequence). Between the trimmed V and J ends, which lost 2 bases and 6 bases, there was a span of 12 bases. This CDR3 spans 13 amino acids.

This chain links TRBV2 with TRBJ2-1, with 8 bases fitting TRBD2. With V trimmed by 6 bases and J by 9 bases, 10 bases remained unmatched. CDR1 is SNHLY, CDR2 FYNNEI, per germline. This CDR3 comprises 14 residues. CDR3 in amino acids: CASRGGLGPIEQFF. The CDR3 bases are TGTGCCAGCAGAGGGGGACTAGGACCAATTGAGCAGTTCTTC.

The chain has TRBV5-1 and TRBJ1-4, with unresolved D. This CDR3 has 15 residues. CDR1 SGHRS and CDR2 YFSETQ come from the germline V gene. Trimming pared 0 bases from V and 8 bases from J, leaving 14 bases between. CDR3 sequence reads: CASSLAGRKEEKLFF. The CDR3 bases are TGCGCCAGCAGCTTGGCAGGCAGGAAGGAAGAAAAACTGTTTTTT.

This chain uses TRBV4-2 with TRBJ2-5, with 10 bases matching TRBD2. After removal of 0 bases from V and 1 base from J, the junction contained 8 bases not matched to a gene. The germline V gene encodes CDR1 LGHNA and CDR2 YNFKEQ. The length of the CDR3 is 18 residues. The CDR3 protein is CASSQDRELAGSQETQYF. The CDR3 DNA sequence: TGTGCCAGCAGCCAAGATAGGGAACTAGCGGGAAGCCAAGAGACCCAGTACTTC.

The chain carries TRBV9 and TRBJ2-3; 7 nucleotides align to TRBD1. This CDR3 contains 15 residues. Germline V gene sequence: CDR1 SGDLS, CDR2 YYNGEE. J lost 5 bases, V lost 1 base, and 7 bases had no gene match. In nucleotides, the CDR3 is TGTGCCAGCAGCGTAAGGGGGCTTGGCGGAGATACGCAGTATTTT. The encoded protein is CASSVRGLGGDTQYF.

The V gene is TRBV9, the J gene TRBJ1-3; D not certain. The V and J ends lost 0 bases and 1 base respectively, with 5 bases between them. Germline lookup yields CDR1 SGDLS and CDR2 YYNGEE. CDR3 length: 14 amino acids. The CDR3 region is CASSVAGSGNTIYF. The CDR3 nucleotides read TGTGCCAGCAGCGTAGCGGGTTCTGGAAACACCATATATTTT.

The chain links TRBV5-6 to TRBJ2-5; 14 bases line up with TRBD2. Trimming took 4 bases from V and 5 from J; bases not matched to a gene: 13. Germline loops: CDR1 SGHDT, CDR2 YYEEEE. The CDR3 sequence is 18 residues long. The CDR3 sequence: CASSGLTSGRALEETQYF. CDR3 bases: TGTGCCAGCAGCGGACTGACTAGCGGGAGGGCCCTTGAGGAGACCCAGTACTTC. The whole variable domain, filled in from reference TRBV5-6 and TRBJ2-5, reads DAGVTQSPTHLIKTRGQQVTLRCSPKSGHDTVSWYQQALGQGPQFIFQYYEEEERQRGNFPDRFSGHQFPNYSSELNVNALLLGDSALYLCASSGLTSGRALEETQYFGPGTRLLVL.

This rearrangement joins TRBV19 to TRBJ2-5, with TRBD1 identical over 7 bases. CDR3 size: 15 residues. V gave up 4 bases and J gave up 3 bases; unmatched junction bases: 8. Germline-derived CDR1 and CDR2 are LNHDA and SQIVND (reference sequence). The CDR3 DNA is TGTGCCAGTAGTACCGCCCTCACAGGGGAAGAGACCCAGTACTTC. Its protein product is CASSTALTGEETQYF.

The CDR3 spells CASSLDGQGSRRGYTF. In nucleotides, the CDR3 is TGTGCCAGCAGCTTAGACGGGCAGGGGTCCCGTCGGGGCTACACCTTC. The J gene is TRBJ1-2, the V gene TRBV7-9; TRBD1 might be the D (6 bases). CDR1 and CDR2 from the germline V gene are SEHNR and FQNEAQ (reference sequence). This CDR3 has 16 residues. With 1 base removed from V and 8 bases from J, the gap between germline ends came to 20 bases. The entire variable domain, with the rest obtained from reference TRBV7-9 and TRBJ1-2, is as follows: DTGVSQNPRHKITKRGQNVTFRCDPISEHNRLYWYRQTLGQGPEFLTYFQNEAQLEKSRLLSDRFSAERPKGSFSTLEIQRTEQGDSAMYLCASSLDGQGSRRGYTFGSGTRLTVV.

The CDR3 loop is CASGQVIRRQLFF. As DNA, the CDR3 is TGTGCCAGCGGACAGGTCATCCGACGGCAACTGTTTTTT. V usage is TRBV2 and J usage is TRBJ1-4, with TRBD1 matching 7 bases. The trim removed 8 bases at V and 12 bases at J, leaving 12 bases unmatched. CDR3 length: 13 residues. Germline V CDR1 and CDR2: SNHLY, FYNNEI.

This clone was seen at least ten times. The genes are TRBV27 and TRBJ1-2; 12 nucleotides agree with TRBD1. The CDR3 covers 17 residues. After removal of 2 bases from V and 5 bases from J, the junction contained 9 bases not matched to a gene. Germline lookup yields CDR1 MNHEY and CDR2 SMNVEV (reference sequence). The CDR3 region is CASSLNLGQGARYGYTF. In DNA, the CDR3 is TGTGCCAGCAGTTTAAACCTGGGACAGGGGGCTCGGTATGGCTACACCTTC.

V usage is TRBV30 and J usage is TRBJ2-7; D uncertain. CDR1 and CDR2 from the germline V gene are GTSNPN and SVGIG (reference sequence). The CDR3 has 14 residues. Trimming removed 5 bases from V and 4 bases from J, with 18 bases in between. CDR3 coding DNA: TGTGCCTGGGGATCCTCGCTCGGCGGATACGAGCAGTACTTC. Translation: CAWGSSLGGYEQYF.

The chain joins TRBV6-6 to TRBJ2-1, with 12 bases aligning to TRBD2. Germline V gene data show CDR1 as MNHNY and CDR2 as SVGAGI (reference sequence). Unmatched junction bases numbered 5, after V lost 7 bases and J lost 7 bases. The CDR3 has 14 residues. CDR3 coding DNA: TGTGCCAGCACCCTAGCGGGAGGGCCAAATGAGCAGTTCTTC. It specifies CASTLAGGPNEQFF.